The clone carrying this TCR beta chain was counted between two and nine times. Antigen specificity is unknown. V gave up 4 bases and J gave up 0 bases, with 16 bases separating them. CDR3 length: 17 residues. CDR1 and CDR2 (germline): SGHKS, YYEKEE (reference sequence). This sample stems from a study of identical twins. TCRdb fed the 5' RACE reads into MiXCR, producing one record per CDR3 protein. The sample records approximately 1.8 million distinct CDR3 sequences, roughly a third being singletons. General observations from the study: Reduced insertions were recorded for abundant cord blood beta clonotypes, with no such pattern in memory repertoires. Low generation probability was overrepresented in out-of-frame alpha sequences shared by twins.

The clonotype was recovered from a newborn girl in good health. The rearrangement links TRBV5-5 to TRBJ2-2, with D unclear. Sequencing was performed on cord blood. CDR3 residues: CASSRDPRSANTGELFF. The CDR3, as DNA: TGTGCCAGCAGCCGCGACCCAAGGAGCGCGAACACCGGGGAGCTGTTTTTT.